This record covers a single T cell receptor beta chain. All patients experienced relapse after autologous stem cell transplantation, and brentuximab vedotin exposure was variable. This sample is part of a study of PD-1 blockade in classical Hodgkin lymphoma. Sequenced by immunoSEQ multiplex PCR; TCRdb stores in-frame clones only, minus some. There are 75,000 to 100,000 clones in the sample; roughly 79% occur only once, and 16% lies in the top ten. The sequencing used peripheral blood mononuclear cells (PBMCs), collected before the second cycle of nivolumab. The TCR comes from a human donor with classical Hodgkin lymphoma.

The CDR3 protein is CASSYGGIPSQPQHF. CDR3 bases: TGTGCCAGCAGTTACGGAGGAATCCCATCTCAGCCCCAGCATTTT. This chain links TRBV6-6 with TRBJ1-5; D not certain. V lost 2 bases to trimming and J lost 6 bases, with 14 bases between them. The CDR3 totals 15 residues. In germline, CDR1 is MNHNY, CDR2 SVGAGI (reference sequence).